Here is one T cell receptor beta chain with its context. The data originate from a study of cytomegalovirus exposure and HLA in healthy donors. The PCR was carried out with 60 Vbeta primers and 13 Jbeta primers. Assay used: immunoSEQ multiplex PCR; TCRdb lists only in-frame clones, some missing. The table includes about 100,000 clones, roughly four fifths detected once. V was pared by 8 bases and J by 7 bases, with 12 bases of the junction left unmatched. This CDR3 region has 16 residues. The germline V gene encodes CDR1 SNHLY and CDR2 FYNNEI. The clonotype was recovered from a man aged 35 to 55 in good health and CMV-seronegative. This chain uses TRBV2 with TRBJ1-6; 9 bases map to TRBD1. Specimen: PBMCs. The DNA of the CDR3 is TGTGCCAGCTCCCCTCGCCACAGGGGGCAGAATTCACCCCTCCACTTT. Its protein product is CASSPRHRGQNSPLHF.